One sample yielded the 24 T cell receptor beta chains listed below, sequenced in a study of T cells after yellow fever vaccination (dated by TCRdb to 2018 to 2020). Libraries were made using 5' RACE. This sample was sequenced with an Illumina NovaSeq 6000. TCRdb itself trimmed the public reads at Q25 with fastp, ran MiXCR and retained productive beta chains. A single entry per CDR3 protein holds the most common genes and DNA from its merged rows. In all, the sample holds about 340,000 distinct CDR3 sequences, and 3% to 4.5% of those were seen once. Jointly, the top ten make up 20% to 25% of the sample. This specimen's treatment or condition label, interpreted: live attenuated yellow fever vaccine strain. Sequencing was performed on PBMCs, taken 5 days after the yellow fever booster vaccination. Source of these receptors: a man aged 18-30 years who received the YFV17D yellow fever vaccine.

The CDR3, as DNA: TGCGCCAGCAGCTTGGAGGGACGGAGCTCTGGAAACACCATATATTTT. Translating gives CASSLEGRSSGNTIYF. V usage is TRBV5-1 and J usage is TRBJ1-3; weak D call: TRBD1 (5 bases). This CDR3 spans 16 amino acids. Germline assignment: CDR1 SGHRS and CDR2 YFSETQ. V was clipped by 0 bases and J by 0 bases, with 10 bases between them.

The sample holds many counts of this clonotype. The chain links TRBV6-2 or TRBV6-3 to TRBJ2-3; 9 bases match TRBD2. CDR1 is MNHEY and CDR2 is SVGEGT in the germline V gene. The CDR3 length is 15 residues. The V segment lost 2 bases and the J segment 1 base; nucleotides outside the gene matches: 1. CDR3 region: CASSYPSGGTDTQYF. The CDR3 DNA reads TGTGCCAGCAGTTACCCTAGCGGGGGCACAGATACGCAGTATTTT.

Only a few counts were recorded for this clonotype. DNA for the CDR3: TGTGCCAGCAGTTACCCGACAGGGCGGACCCAGTACTTC. Residues: CASSYPTGRTQYF. This chain uses TRBV6-6 with TRBJ2-5, with 7 positions matching TRBD1. The J segment lost 7 bases and the V segment lost 2 bases, leaving 4 bases of the junction unmatched. CDR1 is MNHNY and CDR2 is SVGAGI in the germline V gene (reference sequence). The CDR3 is 13 residues long.

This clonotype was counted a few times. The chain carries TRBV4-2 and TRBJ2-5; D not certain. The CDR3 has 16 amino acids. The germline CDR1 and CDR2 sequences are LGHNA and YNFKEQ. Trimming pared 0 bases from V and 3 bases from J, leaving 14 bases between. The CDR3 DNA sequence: TGTGCCAGCAGCCAAGATAATCTAGGCTACAAAGAGACCCAGTACTTC. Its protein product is CASSQDNLGYKETQYF.

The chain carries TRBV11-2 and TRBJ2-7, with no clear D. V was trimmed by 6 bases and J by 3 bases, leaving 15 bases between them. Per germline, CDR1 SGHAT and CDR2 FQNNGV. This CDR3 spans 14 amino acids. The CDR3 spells CASSHLGTHYEQYF. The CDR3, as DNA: TGTGCCAGCAGTCACCTGGGTACCCACTACGAGCAGTACTTC.

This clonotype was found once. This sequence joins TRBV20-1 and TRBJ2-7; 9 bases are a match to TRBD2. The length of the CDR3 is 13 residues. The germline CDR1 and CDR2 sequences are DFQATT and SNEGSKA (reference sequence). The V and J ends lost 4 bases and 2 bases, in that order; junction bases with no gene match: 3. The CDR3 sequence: CSANSGGTYEQYF. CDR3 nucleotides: TGCAGTGCTAATAGCGGGGGTACCTACGAGCAGTACTTC.

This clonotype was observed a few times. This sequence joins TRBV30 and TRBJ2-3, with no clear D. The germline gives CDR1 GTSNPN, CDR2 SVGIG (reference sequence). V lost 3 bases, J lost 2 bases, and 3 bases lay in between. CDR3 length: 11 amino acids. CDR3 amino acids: CAWRDTDTQYF. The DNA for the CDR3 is TGTGCCTGGAGGGACACAGATACGCAGTATTTT.

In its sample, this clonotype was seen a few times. CDR3 amino acids: CASSGTGMNQPQHF. DNA for the CDR3: TGTGCCAGCAGCGGGACAGGGATGAATCAGCCCCAGCATTTT. V usage is TRBV6-1 and J usage is TRBJ1-5; TRBD1 aligns across 9 bases. V lost 6 bases and J lost 4; bases outside the gene matches: 4. Germline V gene sequence: CDR1 MNHNS, CDR2 SASEGT. This CDR3 has 14 amino acids.

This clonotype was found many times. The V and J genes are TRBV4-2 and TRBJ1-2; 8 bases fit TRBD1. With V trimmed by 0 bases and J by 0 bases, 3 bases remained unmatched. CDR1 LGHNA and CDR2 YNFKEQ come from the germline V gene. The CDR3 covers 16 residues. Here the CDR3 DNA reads TGTGCCAGCAGCCAAGATGGACAGGGAGCTAACTATGGCTACACCTTC. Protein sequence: CASSQDGQGANYGYTF.

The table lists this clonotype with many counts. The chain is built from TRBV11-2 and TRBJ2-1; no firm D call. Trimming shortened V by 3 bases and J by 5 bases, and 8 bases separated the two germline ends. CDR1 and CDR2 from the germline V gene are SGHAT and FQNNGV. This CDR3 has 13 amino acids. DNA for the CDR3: TGTGCCAGCAGCTTTAGCCCTAACAATGAGCAGTTCTTC. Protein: CASSFSPNNEQFF.

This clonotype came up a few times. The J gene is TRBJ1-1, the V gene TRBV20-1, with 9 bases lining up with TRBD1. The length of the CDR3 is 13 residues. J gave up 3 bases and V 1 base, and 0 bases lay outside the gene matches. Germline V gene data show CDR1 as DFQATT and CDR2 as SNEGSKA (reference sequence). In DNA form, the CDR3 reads TGCAGTGCTAGAGGACAGGGGGACACTGAAGCTTTCTTT. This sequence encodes CSARGQGDTEAFF.

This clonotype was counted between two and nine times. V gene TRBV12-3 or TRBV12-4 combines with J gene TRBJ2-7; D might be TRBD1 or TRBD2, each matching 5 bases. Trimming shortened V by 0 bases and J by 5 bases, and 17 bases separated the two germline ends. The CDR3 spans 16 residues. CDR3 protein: CASSLARDLYVHEQYF. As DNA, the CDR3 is TGTGCCAGCAGTTTAGCCCGGGACCTCTATGTCCACGAGCAGTACTTC.

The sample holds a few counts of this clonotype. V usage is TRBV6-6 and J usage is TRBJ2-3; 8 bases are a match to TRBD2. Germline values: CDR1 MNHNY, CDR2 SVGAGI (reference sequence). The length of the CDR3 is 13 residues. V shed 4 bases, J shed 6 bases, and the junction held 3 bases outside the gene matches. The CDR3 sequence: CASSWTSSDTQYF. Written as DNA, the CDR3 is TGTGCCAGCAGTTGGACTAGCTCCGATACGCAGTATTTT.

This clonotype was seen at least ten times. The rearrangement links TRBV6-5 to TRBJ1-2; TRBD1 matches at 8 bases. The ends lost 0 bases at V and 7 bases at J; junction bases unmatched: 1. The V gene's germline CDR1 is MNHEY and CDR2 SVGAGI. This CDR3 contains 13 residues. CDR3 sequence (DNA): TGTGCCAGCAGTTACTCCGACAGGGGTGGCTACACCTTC. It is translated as CASSYSDRGGYTF.

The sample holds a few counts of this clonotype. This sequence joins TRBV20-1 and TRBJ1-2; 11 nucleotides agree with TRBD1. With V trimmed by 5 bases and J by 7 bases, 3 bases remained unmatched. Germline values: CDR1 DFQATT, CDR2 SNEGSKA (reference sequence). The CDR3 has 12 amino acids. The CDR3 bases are TGCAGTGCTGGGACAGGGGGAGGTGGCTACACCTTC. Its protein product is CSAGTGGGGYTF.

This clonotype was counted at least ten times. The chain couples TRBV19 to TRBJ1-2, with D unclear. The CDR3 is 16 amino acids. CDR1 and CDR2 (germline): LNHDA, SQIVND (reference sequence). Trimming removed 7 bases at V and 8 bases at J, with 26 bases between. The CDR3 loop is CASKVFGRAEVGGYTF. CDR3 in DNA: TGTGCCAGTAAGGTTTTTGGGCGGGCAGAAGTCGGAGGCTACACCTTC.

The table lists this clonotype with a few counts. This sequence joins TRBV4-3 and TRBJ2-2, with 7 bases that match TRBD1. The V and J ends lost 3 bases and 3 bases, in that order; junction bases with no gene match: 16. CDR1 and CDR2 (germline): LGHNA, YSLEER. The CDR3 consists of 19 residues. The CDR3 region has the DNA TGCGCCAGCAGCCATCTTGGCCCCTATCACAGGGGTTACACCGGGGAGCTGTTTTTT. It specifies CASSHLGPYHRGYTGELFF.

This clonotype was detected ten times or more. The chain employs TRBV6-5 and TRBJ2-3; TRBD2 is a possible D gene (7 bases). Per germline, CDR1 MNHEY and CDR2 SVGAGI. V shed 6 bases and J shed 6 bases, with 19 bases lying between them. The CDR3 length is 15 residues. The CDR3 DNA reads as TGTGCCAGCAGGCCCCGGGGGGTAGGGGGTGATACGCAGTATTTT. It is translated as CASRPRGVGGDTQYF.

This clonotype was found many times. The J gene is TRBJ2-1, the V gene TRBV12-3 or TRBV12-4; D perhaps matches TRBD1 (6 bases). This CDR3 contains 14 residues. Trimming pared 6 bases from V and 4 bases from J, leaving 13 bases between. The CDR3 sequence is CASSLDRSYNEQFF. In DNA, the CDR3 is TGTGCCAGCAGCCTCGACAGGAGTTACAATGAGCAGTTCTTC.

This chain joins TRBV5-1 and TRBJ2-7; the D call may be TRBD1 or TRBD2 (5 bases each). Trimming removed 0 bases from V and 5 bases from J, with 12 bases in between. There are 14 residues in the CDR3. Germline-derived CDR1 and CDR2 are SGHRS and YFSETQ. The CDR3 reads CASSLGPLGDEQYF. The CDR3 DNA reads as TGCGCCAGCAGCTTGGGCCCTCTGGGGGACGAGCAGTACTTC.

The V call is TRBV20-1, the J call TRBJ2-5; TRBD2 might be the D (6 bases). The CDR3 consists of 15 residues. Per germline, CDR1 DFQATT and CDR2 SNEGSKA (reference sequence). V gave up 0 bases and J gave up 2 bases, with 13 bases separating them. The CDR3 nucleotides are TGCAGTGCTAGAGATGTGCAGGGAGGTCAAGAGACCCAGTACTTC. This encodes CSARDVQGGQETQYF.

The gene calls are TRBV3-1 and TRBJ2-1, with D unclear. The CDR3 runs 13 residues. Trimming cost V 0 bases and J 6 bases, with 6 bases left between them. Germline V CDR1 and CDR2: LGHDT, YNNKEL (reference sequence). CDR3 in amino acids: CASSQDLINEQFF. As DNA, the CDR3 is TGTGCCAGCAGCCAAGATCTGATCAATGAGCAGTTCTTC.

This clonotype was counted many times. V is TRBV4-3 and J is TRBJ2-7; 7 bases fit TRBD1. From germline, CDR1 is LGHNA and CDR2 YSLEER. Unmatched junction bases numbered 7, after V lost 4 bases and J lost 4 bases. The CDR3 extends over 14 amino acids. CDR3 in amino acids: CASSPSGQSYEQYF. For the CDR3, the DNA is TGCGCCAGCAGCCCGTCGGGACAGTCATACGAGCAGTACTTC.

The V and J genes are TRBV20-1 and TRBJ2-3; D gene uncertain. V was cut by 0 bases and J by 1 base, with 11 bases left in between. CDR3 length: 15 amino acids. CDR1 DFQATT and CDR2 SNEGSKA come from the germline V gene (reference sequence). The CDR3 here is CSARDPAKGTDTQYF. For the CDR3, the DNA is TGCAGTGCTAGAGATCCGGCTAAAGGCACAGATACGCAGTATTTT.